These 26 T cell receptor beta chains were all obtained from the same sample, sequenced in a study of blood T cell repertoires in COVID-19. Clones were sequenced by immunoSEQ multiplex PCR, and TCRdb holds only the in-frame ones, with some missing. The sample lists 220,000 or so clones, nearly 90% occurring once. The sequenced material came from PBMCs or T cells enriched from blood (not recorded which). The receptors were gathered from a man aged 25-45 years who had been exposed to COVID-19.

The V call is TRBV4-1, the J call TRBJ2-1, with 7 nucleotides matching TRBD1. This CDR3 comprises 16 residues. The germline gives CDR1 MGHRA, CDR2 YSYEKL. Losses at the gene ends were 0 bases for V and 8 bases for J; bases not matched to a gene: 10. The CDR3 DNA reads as TGCGCCAGCAGCCAAGATCGGGGACAGAGCTTGGATGAGCAGTTCTTC. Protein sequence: CASSQDRGQSLDEQFF.

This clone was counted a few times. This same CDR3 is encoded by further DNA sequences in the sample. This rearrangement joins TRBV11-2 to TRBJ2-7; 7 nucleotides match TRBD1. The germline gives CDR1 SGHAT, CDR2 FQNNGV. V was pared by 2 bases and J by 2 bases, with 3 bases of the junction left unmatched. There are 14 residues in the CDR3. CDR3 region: CASSLNRGPYEQYF. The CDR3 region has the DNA TGTGCCAGCAGCTTAAACAGGGGCCCCTACGAGCAGTACTTC.

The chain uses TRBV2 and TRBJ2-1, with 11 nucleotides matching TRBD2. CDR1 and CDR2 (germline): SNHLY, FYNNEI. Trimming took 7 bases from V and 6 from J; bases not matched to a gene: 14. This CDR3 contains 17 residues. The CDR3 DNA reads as TGTGCCAGCACCCCCGAGCTAGCGGGGGGCCCTAGCAATGAGCAGTTCTTC. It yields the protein CASTPELAGGPSNEQFF.

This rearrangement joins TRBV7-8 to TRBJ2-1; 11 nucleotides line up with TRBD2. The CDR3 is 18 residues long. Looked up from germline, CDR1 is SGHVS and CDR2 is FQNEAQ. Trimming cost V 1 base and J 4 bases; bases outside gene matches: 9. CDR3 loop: CASSLGGSGGGNYNEQFF. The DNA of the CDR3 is TGTGCCAGCAGCTTAGGTGGTAGCGGGGGGGGTAATTACAATGAGCAGTTCTTC. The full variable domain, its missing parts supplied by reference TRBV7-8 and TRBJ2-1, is GAGVSQSPRYKVAKRGQDVALRCDPISGHVSLFWYQQALGQGPEFLTYFQNEAQLDKSGLPSDRFFAERPEGSVSTLKIQRTQQEDSAVYLCASSLGGSGGGNYNEQFFGPGTRLTVL.

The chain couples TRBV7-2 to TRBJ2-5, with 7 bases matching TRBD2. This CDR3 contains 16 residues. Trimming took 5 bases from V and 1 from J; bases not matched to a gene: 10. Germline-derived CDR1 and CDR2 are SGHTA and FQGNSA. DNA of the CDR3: TGTGCCAGCAGCACCCCACTAGCGTCTCTCCAAGAGACCCAGTACTTC. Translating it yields CASSTPLASLQETQYF. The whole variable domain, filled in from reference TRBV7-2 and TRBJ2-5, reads GAGVSQSPSNKVTEKGKDVELRCDPISGHTALYWYRQSLGQGLEFLIYFQGNSAPDKSGLPSDRFSAERTGGSVSTLTIQRTQQEDSAVYLCASSTPLASLQETQYFGPGTRLLVL.

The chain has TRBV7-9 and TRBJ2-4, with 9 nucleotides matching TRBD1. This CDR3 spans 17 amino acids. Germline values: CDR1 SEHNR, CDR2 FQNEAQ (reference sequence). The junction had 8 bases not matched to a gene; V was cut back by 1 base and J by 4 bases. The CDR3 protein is CASSLGRGQGGKNIQYF. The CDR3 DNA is TGTGCCAGCAGCTTAGGCCGGGGACAGGGTGGAAAAAACATTCAGTACTTC.

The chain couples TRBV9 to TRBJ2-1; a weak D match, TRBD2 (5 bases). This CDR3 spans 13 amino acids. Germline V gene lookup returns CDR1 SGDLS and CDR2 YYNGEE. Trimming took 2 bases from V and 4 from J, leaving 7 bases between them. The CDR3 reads CASSVGVYNEQFF. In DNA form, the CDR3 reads TGTGCCAGCAGCGTGGGAGTATACAATGAGCAGTTCTTC.

The CDR3 spells CASSLAGEWISYEQYF. The CDR3 coding sequence is TGTGCCAGCAGCTTGGCGGGAGAGTGGATCTCCTACGAGCAGTACTTC. V usage is TRBV5-5 and J usage is TRBJ2-7, with a tentative D call TRBD2 (6 bases). From germline, CDR1 is SGHKS and CDR2 YYEKEE (reference sequence). The CDR3 runs 16 residues. Trimming stripped 0 bases from V and 0 bases from J, with 13 bases between. The variable domain in full, completed from reference TRBV5-5 and TRBJ2-7, reads DAGVTQSPTHLIKTRGQQVTLRCSPISGHKSVSWYQQVLGQGPQFIFQYYEKEERGRGNFPDRFSARQFPNYSSELNVNALLLGDSALYLCASSLAGEWISYEQYFGPGTRLTVT.

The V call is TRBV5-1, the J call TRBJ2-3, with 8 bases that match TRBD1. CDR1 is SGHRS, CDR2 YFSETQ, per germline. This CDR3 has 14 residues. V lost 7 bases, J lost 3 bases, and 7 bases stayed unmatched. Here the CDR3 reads CASLSGTGTDTQYF. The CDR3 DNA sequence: TGCGCCAGCCTTTCCGGGACAGGTACAGATACGCAGTATTTT.

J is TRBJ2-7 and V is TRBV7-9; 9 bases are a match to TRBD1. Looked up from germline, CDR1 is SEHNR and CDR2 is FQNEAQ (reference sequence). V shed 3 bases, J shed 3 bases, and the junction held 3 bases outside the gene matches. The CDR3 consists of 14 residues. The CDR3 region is CASSFGTGSYEQYF. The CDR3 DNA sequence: TGTGCCAGCAGCTTTGGGACAGGGAGCTACGAGCAGTACTTC.

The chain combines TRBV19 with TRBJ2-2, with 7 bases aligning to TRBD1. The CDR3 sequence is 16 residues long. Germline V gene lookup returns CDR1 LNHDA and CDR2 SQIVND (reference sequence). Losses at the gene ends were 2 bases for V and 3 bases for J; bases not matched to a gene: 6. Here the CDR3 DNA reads TGTGCCAGTAGTATACCACAGGGGACGGACACCGGGGAGCTGTTTTTT. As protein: CASSIPQGTDTGELFF.

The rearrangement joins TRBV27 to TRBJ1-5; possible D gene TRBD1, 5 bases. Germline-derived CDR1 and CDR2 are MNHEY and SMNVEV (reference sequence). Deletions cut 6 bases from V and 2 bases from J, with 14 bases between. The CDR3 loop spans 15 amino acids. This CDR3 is CASSPGLVGNQPQHF. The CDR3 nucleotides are TGTGCCAGCAGCCCAGGGTTAGTGGGCAATCAGCCCCAGCATTTT.

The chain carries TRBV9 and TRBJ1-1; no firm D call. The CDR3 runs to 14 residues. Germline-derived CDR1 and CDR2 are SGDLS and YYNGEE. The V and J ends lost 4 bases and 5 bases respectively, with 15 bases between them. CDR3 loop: CASSSPRGGTEAFF. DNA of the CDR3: TGTGCCAGCAGCTCCCCGCGAGGTGGGACTGAAGCTTTCTTT.

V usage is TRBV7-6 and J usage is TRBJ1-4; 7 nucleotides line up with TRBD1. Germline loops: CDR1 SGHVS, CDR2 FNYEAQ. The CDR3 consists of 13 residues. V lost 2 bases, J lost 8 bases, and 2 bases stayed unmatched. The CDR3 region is CASSLIRGEKLFF. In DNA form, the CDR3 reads TGTGCCAGCAGCTTAATCAGGGGGGAAAAACTGTTTTTT.

This CDR3 is CASSTSPNRGQSEAFF. The CDR3 DNA follows: TGTGCCAGCAGCACTAGCCCCAACAGGGGGCAGTCTGAAGCTTTCTTT. This chain joins TRBV7-2 and TRBJ1-1; TRBD1 matches at 9 bases. The CDR3 loop spans 16 amino acids. J gave up 6 bases and V 5 bases, and 13 bases lay outside the gene matches. Germline CDR1 and CDR2: SGHTA and FQGNSA.

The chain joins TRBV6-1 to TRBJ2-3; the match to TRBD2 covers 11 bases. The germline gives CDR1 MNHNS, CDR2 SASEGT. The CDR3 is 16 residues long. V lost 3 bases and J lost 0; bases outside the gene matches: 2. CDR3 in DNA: TGTGCCAGCAGTGAGATAGCGGGGGGGAGCACAGATACGCAGTATTTT. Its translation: CASSEIAGGSTDTQYF.

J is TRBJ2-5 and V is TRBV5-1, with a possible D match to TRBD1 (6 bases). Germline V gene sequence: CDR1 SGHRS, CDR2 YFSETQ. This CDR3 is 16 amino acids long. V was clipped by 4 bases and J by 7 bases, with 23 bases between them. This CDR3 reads CASSPGALQGLGTQYF. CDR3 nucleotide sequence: TGCGCCAGCAGCCCTGGGGCCCTCCAGGGGTTGGGGACCCAGTACTTC.

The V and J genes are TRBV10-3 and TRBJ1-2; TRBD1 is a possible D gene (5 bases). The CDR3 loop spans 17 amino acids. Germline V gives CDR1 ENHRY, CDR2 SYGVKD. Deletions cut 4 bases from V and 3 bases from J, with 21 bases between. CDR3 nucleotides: TGTGCCATCAGTGTACGGAAGCCAGATGGGGGGGACTATGGCTACACCTTC. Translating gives CAISVRKPDGGDYGYTF.

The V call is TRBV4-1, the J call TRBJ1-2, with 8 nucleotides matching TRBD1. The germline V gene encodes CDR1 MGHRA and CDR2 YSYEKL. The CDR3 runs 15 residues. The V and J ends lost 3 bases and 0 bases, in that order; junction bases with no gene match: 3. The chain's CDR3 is CASSHLTGANYGYTF. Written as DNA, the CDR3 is TGCGCCAGCAGCCACCTGACAGGGGCTAACTATGGCTACACCTTC.

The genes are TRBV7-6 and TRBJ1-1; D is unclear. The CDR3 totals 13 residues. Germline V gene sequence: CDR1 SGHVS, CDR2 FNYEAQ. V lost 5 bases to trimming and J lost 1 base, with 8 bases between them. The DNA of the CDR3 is TGTGCCAGCAGCCTCGGGGAGAACACTGAAGCTTTCTTT. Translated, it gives CASSLGENTEAFF.

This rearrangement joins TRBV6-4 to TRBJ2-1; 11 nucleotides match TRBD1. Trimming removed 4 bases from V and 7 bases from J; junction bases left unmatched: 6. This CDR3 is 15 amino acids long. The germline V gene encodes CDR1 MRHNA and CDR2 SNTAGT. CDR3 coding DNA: TGTGCCAGCAGTGGGACAGGGGGCGCGGGGAATGAGCAGTTCTTC. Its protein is CASSGTGGAGNEQFF.

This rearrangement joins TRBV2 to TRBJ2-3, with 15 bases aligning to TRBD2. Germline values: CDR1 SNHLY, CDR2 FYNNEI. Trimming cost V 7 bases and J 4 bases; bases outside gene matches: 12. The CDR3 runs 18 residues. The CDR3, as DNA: TGTGCCAGCAACGCCGGAAAGGGACTAGCGGGGGGTGCAGATACGCAGTATTTT. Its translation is CASNAGKGLAGGADTQYF.

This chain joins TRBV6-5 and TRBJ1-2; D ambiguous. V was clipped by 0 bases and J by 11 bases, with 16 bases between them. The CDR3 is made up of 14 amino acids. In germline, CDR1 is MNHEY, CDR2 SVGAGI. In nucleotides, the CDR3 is TGTGCCAGCAGTTACTCGAGAGGGCCCGGCGGGTACACCTTC. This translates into CASSYSRGPGGYTF.

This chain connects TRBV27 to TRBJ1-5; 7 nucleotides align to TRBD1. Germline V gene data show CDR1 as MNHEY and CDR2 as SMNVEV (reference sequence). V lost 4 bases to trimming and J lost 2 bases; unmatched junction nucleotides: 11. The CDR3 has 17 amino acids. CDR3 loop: CASSSRTTGSGNQPQHF. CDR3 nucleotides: TGTGCCAGCAGTTCAAGGACGACAGGGAGTGGCAATCAGCCCCAGCATTTT.

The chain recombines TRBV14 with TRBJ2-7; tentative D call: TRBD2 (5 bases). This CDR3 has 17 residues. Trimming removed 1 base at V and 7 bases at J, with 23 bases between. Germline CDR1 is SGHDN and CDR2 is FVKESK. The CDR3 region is CASSQGNGFGVTLEQYF. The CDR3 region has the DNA TGTGCCAGCAGCCAAGGGAACGGGTTCGGGGTCACCTTGGAGCAGTACTTC.

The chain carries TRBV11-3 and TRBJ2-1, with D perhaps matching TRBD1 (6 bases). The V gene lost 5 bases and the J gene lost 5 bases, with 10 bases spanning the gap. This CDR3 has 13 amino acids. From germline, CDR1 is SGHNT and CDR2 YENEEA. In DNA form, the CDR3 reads TGTGCCAGCAGCCTAAACAGGGACAATGAGCAGTTCTTC. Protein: CASSLNRDNEQFF.